This T cell receptor beta chain was recorded in a study of response to subunit inactivated influenza vaccine. The CDR3 sequence is 15 residues long. Trimming removed 0 bases at V and 1 base at J, with 9 bases between. The germline gives CDR1 MNHEY, CDR2 SMNVEV (reference sequence). TCRdb re-derived calls from the RT-PCR reads in MiXCR, one entry per CDR3 protein. The sample has approximately 700,000 distinct CDR3 sequences, over 11% seen once; the top ten hold less than 7%. The gene calls are TRBV27 and TRBJ1-1; D may be TRBD1 (6 bases). Sample: PBMCs from blood, taken 14 days before vaccination. This sequence originates from a man aged 50-60 years who received an inactivated influenza vaccine. CDR3 nucleotides: TGTGCCAGCAGTTTATCAACAGGGACGAACACTGAAGCTTTCTTT. This translates into CASSLSTGTNTEAFF.